Listed here is a single T cell receptor (beta chain). No antigen is known for it. These data originate in a study of T cell responses to AZD1222 COVID-19 vaccine. Study-wide findings and caveats: Repertoires were sampled only after the peak T cell response. Nearly half of spike-specific TCRs reportedly go after variant regions that carry no mutations. The donors showed a predominance of white British ancestry and of females, with possible underestimation of clonal diversity. Regions 160-218 and 743-854 held dominance among vaccine-associated CD4 TCRs, which spanned spike.

The table came from immunoSEQ multiplex PCR; TCRdb's copy has only in-frame clones and leaves some out. In the table there are about 94,000 clones, about 85% of which are singletons. The length of the CDR3 is 13 residues. CDR1 is KGHDR and CDR2 is SFDVKD in the germline V gene. Trimming pared 5 bases from V and 4 bases from J, leaving 7 bases between. This TCR was sampled from an adult who received the AZD1222 COVID-19 vaccine. The V call is TRBV24-1, the J call TRBJ2-2; D is ambiguous. Sequencing used peripheral blood, obtained 28 days after the second AZD1222 dose. The CDR3 coding sequence is TGTGCCACCAGTGCATACAGCACCGGGGAGCTGTTTTTT. Its protein is CATSAYSTGELFF.